These 27 T cell receptor beta chains share one sample of origin, sequenced in a study of T cell responses to AZD1222 COVID-19 vaccine. Measured with immunoSEQ multiplex PCR; TCRdb has only the in-frame clones, and not every one. The data contain about 84,000 clones, 75% to 95% of them seen just once; the ten biggest clones take up 11%. Material: peripheral blood, obtained 28 days after the second AZD1222 dose. These receptors were obtained from an adult who received the AZD1222 COVID-19 vaccine.

The J gene is TRBJ2-1, the V gene TRBV5-1; the match to TRBD1 covers 12 bases. After removal of 4 bases from V and 9 bases from J, the junction contained 5 bases not matched to a gene. Germline CDR1 and CDR2: SGHRS and YFSETQ. This CDR3 comprises 14 residues. The CDR3 protein is CASSTGTGGGEQFF. The DNA of the CDR3 is TGCGCCAGCAGCACCGGGACAGGGGGCGGTGAGCAGTTCTTC.

The gene calls are TRBV5-1 and TRBJ1-1; the D is unclear. Looked up from germline, CDR1 is SGHRS and CDR2 is YFSETQ. Trimming took off 0 bases at V and 1 base at J, with 7 bases between the two ends. This CDR3 comprises 14 residues. The chain's CDR3 is CASSLEPQNTEAFF. In DNA, the CDR3 is TGCGCCAGCAGCTTGGAACCGCAGAACACTGAAGCTTTCTTT.

This clone has just a few counts. The CDR3 spells CASRERTSGYNEQFF. The CDR3 DNA reads as TGTGCCAGCAGAGAACGGACTAGCGGTTACAATGAGCAGTTCTTC. V and J are TRBV2 and TRBJ2-1; 10 bases are a match to TRBD2. This CDR3 is built from 15 residues. V lost 6 bases and J lost 4; bases outside the gene matches: 6. Germline CDR1 and CDR2: SNHLY and FYNNEI.

This chain uses TRBV4-1 with TRBJ1-2; D is perhaps TRBD1 (6 bases). Germline assignment: CDR1 MGHRA and CDR2 YSYEKL. There are 16 residues in the CDR3. Deletions cut 8 bases from V and 5 bases from J, with 24 bases between. The CDR3 bases are TGCGCCAGCGGAAAAGGAATGAGGACAGTCGAATATGGCTACACCTTC. Its protein product is CASGKGMRTVEYGYTF.

CDR3 residues: CASSLGGQGLQHF. The CDR3 region has the DNA TGTGCCAGCAGTTTAGGTGGGCAGGGACTCCAGCATTTT. The chain is built from TRBV12-3 or TRBV12-4 and TRBJ1-5; a weak D match, TRBD1 (5 bases). Trimming took off 1 base at V and 12 bases at J, with 13 bases between the two ends. This CDR3 is built from 13 residues.

The genes are TRBV3-1 (or the pseudogene TRBV3-2) and TRBJ2-2; D ambiguous. The CDR3 runs 13 residues. The germline V gene has CDR1 LGHDT and CDR2 YNNKEL (reference sequence). V shed 3 bases and J shed 7 bases, with 9 bases lying between them. CDR3 protein: CASSHLSSGELFF. CDR3 coding DNA: TGTGCCAGCAGCCATCTTAGCAGCGGGGAGCTGTTTTTT.

This chain connects TRBV19 to TRBJ2-1; TRBD2 matches at 8 bases. CDR3 size: 15 residues. Germline CDR1 LNHDA, CDR2 SQIVND (reference sequence). J lost 4 bases, V lost 5 bases, and 7 bases had no gene match. For the CDR3, the DNA is TGTGCCAGTAGTTCCAGACTAGCGCCGTACAATGAGCAGTTCTTC. Encoded protein: CASSSRLAPYNEQFF.

V is TRBV14 and J is TRBJ1-2; 9 nucleotides line up with TRBD1. Per germline, CDR1 SGHDN and CDR2 FVKESK. This CDR3 spans 15 amino acids. J gave up 7 bases and V 4 bases, and 10 bases lay outside the gene matches. As DNA, the CDR3 is TGTGCCAGCAGCCTAGGACAGGGGCTGCCTCTTGGCTACACCTTC. Its translation is CASSLGQGLPLGYTF.

The CDR3 spells CASRMTSLSNQPQHF. The DNA of the CDR3 is TGTGCCAGCAGGATGACATCGTTGAGCAATCAGCCCCAGCATTTT. The chain recombines TRBV6-6 with TRBJ1-5; D is ambiguous. CDR3 length: 15 amino acids. Germline CDR1 and CDR2: MNHNY and SVGAGI (reference sequence). The germline V and J ends were trimmed by 6 bases and 1 base, with 13 bases remaining between them.

The chain combines TRBV11-2 with TRBJ1-1, with D possibly being TRBD1 (6 bases). CDR1 is SGHAT and CDR2 is FQNNGV in the germline V gene. Trimming removed 3 bases at V and 1 base at J, with 12 bases between. The length of the CDR3 is 15 residues. CDR3: CASSFTRGPNTEAFF. The DNA of the CDR3 is TGTGCCAGCAGCTTCACCCGGGGGCCGAACACTGAAGCTTTCTTT.

This chain uses TRBV28 with TRBJ2-4; D is possibly TRBD1 (6 bases). Trimming cost V 4 bases and J 6 bases, with 16 bases left between them. From germline, CDR1 is MDHEN and CDR2 SYDVKM. The CDR3 is made up of 15 amino acids. The DNA for the CDR3 is TGTGCCAGCAGTTGGGATCTAAGGGGGTTAAACATTCAGTACTTC. This encodes CASSWDLRGLNIQYF.

CDR3: CSASRGSNQPQHF. The CDR3 DNA follows: TGCAGTGCTAGTCGGGGCTCTAATCAGCCCCAGCATTTT. This rearrangement joins TRBV20-1 to TRBJ1-5, with D possibly matching TRBD1 (5 bases). CDR1 DFQATT and CDR2 SNEGSKA come from the germline V gene (reference sequence). The CDR3 spans 13 residues. The V end was cut by 3 bases, the J end by 4 bases, with 10 bases between.

CDR3 nucleotide sequence: TGTGCCAGTAGTGCGCGCCGCTATGGCTACACCTTC. Translating gives CASSARRYGYTF. The V and J genes are TRBV19 and TRBJ1-2, with D unclear. The V end was cut by 5 bases, the J end by 4 bases, with 8 bases between. Germline loops: CDR1 LNHDA, CDR2 SQIVND (reference sequence). CDR3 length equals 12 residues.

This chain uses TRBV3-1 (or the pseudogene TRBV3-2) with TRBJ2-1; 14 bases map to TRBD2. J was trimmed by 10 bases and V by 5 bases; bases with no gene match: 10. Germline CDR1 LGHDT, CDR2 YNNKEL (reference sequence). The CDR3 is 16 amino acids. The CDR3 coding sequence is TGTGCCAGCAGCTTTGGACTAGCGGGGGGAATGGTCGAGCAGTTCTTC. This gives the protein CASSFGLAGGMVEQFF.

This chain connects TRBV11-2 to TRBJ1-5; TRBD1 is a possible D gene (5 bases). The V gene's germline CDR1 is SGHAT and CDR2 FQNNGV. The CDR3 totals 12 residues. Trimming removed 0 bases at V and 11 bases at J, with 8 bases between. The DNA for the CDR3 is TGTGCCAGCAGCTTAGATCGGGGGTCCCAGCATTTT. The encoded protein is CASSLDRGSQHF.

The chain links TRBV5-4 to TRBJ2-7; 12 bases are shared with TRBD2. CDR1 is SGHNT and CDR2 is YYREEE in the germline V gene (reference sequence). With V trimmed by 2 bases and J by 7 bases, 7 bases remained unmatched. CDR3 length: 15 residues. CDR3 sequence: CASSFLAGGPREQYF. The DNA of the CDR3 is TGTGCCAGCAGCTTTCTAGCGGGAGGGCCTCGGGAGCAGTACTTC.

This rearrangement joins TRBV18 to TRBJ2-5; 8 positions match TRBD2. The length of the CDR3 is 15 residues. Germline V CDR1 and CDR2: KGHSH, LQKENI. The J segment lost 2 bases and the V segment lost 2 bases, leaving 4 bases of the junction unmatched. The DNA for the CDR3 is TGTGCCAGCTCACCAAGAACTAGCGGACAAGAGACCCAGTACTTC. Protein: CASSPRTSGQETQYF.

The J gene is TRBJ1-2, the V gene TRBV7-9, with D perhaps TRBD1 (6 bases). Germline V gene data show CDR1 as SEHNR and CDR2 as FQNEAQ (reference sequence). Trimming removed 7 bases from V and 4 bases from J, with 19 bases in between. The CDR3 is 15 amino acids. The CDR3 DNA reads as TGTGCCAGCACCCTGTTATGGAGGGGGATCTATGGCTACACCTTC. It translates to CASTLLWRGIYGYTF.

This chain joins TRBV19 and TRBJ1-2; weak D call: TRBD1 (5 bases). The germline CDR1 and CDR2 sequences are LNHDA and SQIVND (reference sequence). CDR3 length: 14 amino acids. V lost 6 bases and J lost 7, with 18 bases in between. The CDR3 protein is CASRWWGPDSGYTF. Written as DNA, the CDR3 is TGTGCCAGTAGATGGTGGGGCCCTGATTCTGGCTACACCTTC.

This rearrangement joins TRBV28 to TRBJ2-1; TRBD1 matches at 9 bases. Losses at the gene ends were 6 bases for V and 13 bases for J; bases not matched to a gene: 7. CDR3 length equals 12 residues. Germline CDR1 is MDHEN and CDR2 is SYDVKM. CDR3 amino acids: CASSLGQGTQFF. The CDR3 DNA reads TGTGCCAGCAGCCTCGGACAGGGGACTCAGTTCTTC.

The chain links TRBV30 to TRBJ1-1, with no clear D. Trimming cost V 0 bases and J 3 bases, with 8 bases left between them. This CDR3 has 13 amino acids. In germline, CDR1 is GTSNPN, CDR2 SVGIG (reference sequence). The CDR3 DNA reads as TGTGCCTGGAGTGTTGGGGTGTACACTGAAGCTTTCTTT. Encoded protein: CAWSVGVYTEAFF.

V usage is TRBV21-1 and J usage is TRBJ1-1; TRBD1 is the table's D call and was not checked against the DNA. TRBV21-1 is classified as a pseudogene. The CDR3 spans 15 residues. The CDR3 nucleotides read TGTGCCAGCAGCAAAGGAGGGACAGGGGAAACTGAAGCTTTCTTT. Amino acid sequence: CASSKGGTGETEAFF.

The V gene is TRBV27, the J gene TRBJ2-7, with 8 bases lining up with TRBD1. The V and J ends lost 4 bases and 5 bases, in that order; junction bases with no gene match: 7. The germline V gene has CDR1 MNHEY and CDR2 SMNVEV (reference sequence). The CDR3 covers 14 residues. CDR3 protein: CASSSGQGHHEQYF. The CDR3 coding sequence is TGTGCCAGCAGTTCTGGACAGGGCCACCACGAGCAGTACTTC.

The chain combines TRBV6-5 with TRBJ1-4; 11 positions agree with TRBD1. The germline V gene has CDR1 MNHEY and CDR2 SVGAGI. V was pared by 2 bases and J by 7 bases, with 0 bases of the junction left unmatched. The CDR3 spans 14 residues. The CDR3 sequence: CASSYGTGGEKLFF. CDR3 nucleotide sequence: TGTGCCAGCAGTTACGGGACAGGGGGTGAAAAACTGTTTTTT.

This clone showed up just once. The rearrangement uses TRBV27 and TRBJ2-3, with D possibly matching TRBD2 (5 bases). Deletions cut 4 bases from V and 0 bases from J, with 11 bases between. The CDR3 contains 15 residues. Germline CDR1 and CDR2: MNHEY and SMNVEV (reference sequence). CDR3 sequence: CASSYVLASTDTQYF. CDR3 in DNA: TGTGCCAGCAGTTATGTCCTAGCTAGCACAGATACGCAGTATTTT.

The V call is TRBV6-5, the J call TRBJ2-7; D is uncertain. The length of the CDR3 is 14 residues. CDR1 MNHEY and CDR2 SVGAGI come from the germline V gene. V lost 2 bases, J lost 0 bases, and 8 bases lay in between. The CDR3 DNA reads as TGTGCCAGCAGTTACCCCGGAAGCTCCTACGAGCAGTACTTC. It codes for CASSYPGSSYEQYF.

This chain connects TRBV30 to TRBJ1-1, with TRBD1 matching over 8 bases. Trimming cost V 3 bases and J 4 bases; bases outside gene matches: 7. The germline V gene encodes CDR1 GTSNPN and CDR2 SVGIG (reference sequence). The CDR3 sequence is 14 residues long. The CDR3 DNA reads as TGTGCCTGGAGGCCGACAGGGGCGACCACTGAAGCTTTCTTT. It specifies CAWRPTGATTEAFF.